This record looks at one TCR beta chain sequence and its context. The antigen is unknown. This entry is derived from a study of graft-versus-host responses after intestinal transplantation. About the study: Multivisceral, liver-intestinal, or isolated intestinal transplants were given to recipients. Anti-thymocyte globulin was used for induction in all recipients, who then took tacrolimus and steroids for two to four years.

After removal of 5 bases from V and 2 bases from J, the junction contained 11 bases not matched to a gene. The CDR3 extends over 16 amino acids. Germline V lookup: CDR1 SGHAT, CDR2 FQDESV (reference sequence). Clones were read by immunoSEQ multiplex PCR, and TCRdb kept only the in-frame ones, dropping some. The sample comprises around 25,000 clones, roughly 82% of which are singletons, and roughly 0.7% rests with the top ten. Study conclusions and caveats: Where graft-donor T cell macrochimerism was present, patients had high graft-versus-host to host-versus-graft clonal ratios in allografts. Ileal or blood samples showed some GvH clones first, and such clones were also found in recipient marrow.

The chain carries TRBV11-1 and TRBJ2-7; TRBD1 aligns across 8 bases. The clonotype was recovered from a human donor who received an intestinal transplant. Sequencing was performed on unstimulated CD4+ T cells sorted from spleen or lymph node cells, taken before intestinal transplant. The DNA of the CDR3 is TGTGCCAGCAGCGCGTACCGGGACAGGTATACCTACGAGCAGTACTTC. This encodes CASSAYRDRYTYEQYF.